The 17 T cell receptor beta chains presented below share a single source sample, sequenced in a study of tumor-infiltrating lymphocytes in localized non-small cell lung cancer. Assay: immunoSEQ multiplex PCR; the TCRdb copy retains only in-frame clones and omits some. The sample shows 13,000 or so clones, approximately 72% of them seen only once. Sequencing used uninvolved lung tissue not adjacent to the tumor. Receptor source: a human donor with non-small cell lung cancer.

The chain is built from TRBV28 and TRBJ1-1, with D maybe TRBD1 (5 bases). Germline CDR1 is MDHEN and CDR2 is SYDVKM. CDR3 length: 13 amino acids. The V end lost 9 bases, the J end lost 1 base, and 12 bases lay between the germline ends. The CDR3 region has the DNA TGTGCCAGTTCAGGGACGGCGAACACTGAAGCTTTCTTT. As protein: CASSGTANTEAFF.

The V and J genes are TRBV2 and TRBJ1-6, with unresolved D. The CDR3 spans 16 residues. Trimming left V 7 bases short and J 7 bases short, with 20 bases between. Germline lookup yields CDR1 SNHLY and CDR2 FYNNEI. The CDR3 reads CASKARIGRGNSPLHF. As DNA, the CDR3 is TGTGCCAGCAAAGCTAGGATCGGACGGGGAAATTCACCCCTCCACTTT.

The CDR3 spells CASSVGGGRIEQFF. Here the CDR3 DNA reads TGTGCCAGCAGCGTCGGGGGGGGTCGAATTGAGCAGTTCTTC. The chain uses TRBV9 and TRBJ2-1; TRBD2 matches 8 bases. The CDR3 loop spans 14 amino acids. Germline V gives CDR1 SGDLS, CDR2 YYNGEE. With V trimmed by 2 bases and J by 9 bases, 7 bases remained unmatched.

This rearrangement joins TRBV11-2 to TRBJ2-3, with 8 bases aligning to TRBD2. V was clipped by 2 bases and J by 4 bases; unmatched bases: 5. CDR3 length equals 15 residues. The germline CDR1 and CDR2 sequences are SGHAT and FQNNGV. The CDR3 DNA follows: TGTGCCAGCAGCTTATTCGGGGGGGCCGCAGATACGCAGTATTTT. Its protein is CASSLFGGAADTQYF. The entire variable domain, with the rest obtained from reference TRBV11-2 and TRBJ2-3, is as follows: EAGVAQSPRYKIIEKRQSVAFWCNPISGHATLYWYQQILGQGPKLLIQFQNNGVVDDSQLPKDRFSAERLKGVDSTLKIQPAKLEDSAVYLCASSLFGGAADTQYFGPGTRLTVL.

The chain has TRBV11-2 and TRBJ2-5; 10 bases line up with TRBD1. Germline V CDR1 and CDR2: SGHAT, FQNNGV. Trimming removed 5 bases from V and 5 bases from J; junction bases left unmatched: 17. This CDR3 region has 18 residues. The DNA for the CDR3 is TGTGCCAGCAGCCCCAGGGGGGGGACAGGGGAAACAGGGGAGACCCAGTACTTC. This gives the protein CASSPRGGTGETGETQYF.

The rearrangement joins TRBV7-2 to TRBJ1-1; D is ambiguous. The CDR3 extends over 16 amino acids. Germline V gene sequence: CDR1 SGHTA, CDR2 FQGNSA. V gave up 1 base and J gave up 1 base, with 13 bases separating them. Here the CDR3 reads CASSLVTGRGNTEAFF. CDR3 nucleotide sequence: TGTGCCAGCAGCTTAGTAACCGGGCGTGGGAACACTGAAGCTTTCTTT.

This chain links TRBV29-1 with TRBJ2-5; D remains unclear. The CDR3 length is 12 residues. The germline V gene has CDR1 SQVTM and CDR2 ANQGSEA. V was clipped by 3 bases and J by 4 bases, with 9 bases between them. The CDR3 DNA sequence: TGCAGCGTTGAGGGATTTTCAGAGACCCAGTACTTC. Amino acids: CSVEGFSETQYF. Looking up the rest from reference TRBV29-1 and TRBJ2-5 gives the full variable domain: SAVISQKPSRDICQRGTSLTIQCQVDSQVTMMFWYRQQPGQSLTLIATANQGSEATYESGFVIDKFPISRPNLTFSTLTVSNMSPEDSSIYLCSVEGFSETQYFGPGTRLLVL.

J is TRBJ1-4 and V is TRBV4-2; the match to TRBD1 covers 7 bases. CDR3 size: 16 residues. The ends lost 3 bases at V and 0 bases at J; junction bases unmatched: 4. Germline CDR1 LGHNA, CDR2 YNFKEQ. The CDR3 sequence: CASSQTGSATNEKLFF. DNA of the CDR3: TGTGCCAGCAGCCAGACAGGGAGCGCAACTAATGAAAAACTGTTTTTT.

This clone has a handful of counts. The chain employs TRBV2 and TRBJ1-5; D remains unclear. V lost 1 base and J 0 bases, leaving 13 bases between the germline ends. The length of the CDR3 is 17 residues. Looked up from germline, CDR1 is SNHLY and CDR2 is FYNNEI. In DNA form, the CDR3 reads TGTGCCAGCAGTGAAGTCCGTGACGATTATAGCAATCAGCCCCAGCATTTT. It translates to CASSEVRDDYSNQPQHF.

The V call is TRBV5-1, the J call TRBJ1-1; 7 bases line up with TRBD1. The CDR3 covers 14 residues. V dropped 4 bases and J dropped 7; count of bases not matched to a gene: 10. Germline V gives CDR1 SGHRS, CDR2 YFSETQ. In DNA, the CDR3 is TGCGCCAGCAGCGAAGGGACAGCGGGGGGTGAAGCTTTCTTT. Amino acids: CASSEGTAGGEAFF.

The chain joins TRBV28 to TRBJ1-1; D gene ambiguous. The CDR3 runs 11 residues. Germline V gene data show CDR1 as MDHEN and CDR2 as SYDVKM. V was trimmed by 6 bases and J by 11 bases, leaving 13 bases between them. Here the CDR3 DNA reads TGTGCCAGCAGATCCCGGGTCCGGGCTTTCTTT. Its protein is CASRSRVRAFF.

The chain is built from TRBV21-1 and TRBJ2-7. TRBV21-1 is reported as a pseudogene. The CDR3 loop spans 13 amino acids. The CDR3 protein is CASTSKLPIEQYV. CDR3 sequence (DNA): TGTGCCAGCACCAGCAAACTTCCCATAGAGCAGTACGTC.

This clone was seen just once. In DNA form, the CDR3 reads TGTGCCAGCAGCTTCAGAAGCCTTATAGGGGAAAAACTGTTTTTT. Encoded protein: CASSFRSLIGEKLFF. The chain combines TRBV5-5 with TRBJ1-4; D remains ambiguous. The V and J ends lost 2 bases and 8 bases respectively, with 16 bases between them. The CDR3 extends over 15 amino acids. CDR1 is SGHKS, CDR2 YYEKEE, per germline (reference sequence).

The gene calls are TRBV11-2 and TRBJ2-1; 8 bases are shared with TRBD1. Germline V lookup: CDR1 SGHAT, CDR2 FQNNGV. V trimming: 3 bases; J trimming: 0 bases; junction bases outside the gene matches: 4. This CDR3 has 16 amino acids. This CDR3 is CASSFTTGGSYNEQFF. The CDR3 nucleotides are TGTGCCAGCAGCTTTACTACAGGGGGCTCCTACAATGAGCAGTTCTTC.

The count of this clone is one. The chain recombines TRBV4-1 with TRBJ1-2; 8 nucleotides line up with TRBD1. Per the germline V gene, CDR1 is MGHRA and CDR2 is YSYEKL. The CDR3 contains 15 residues. V gave up 0 bases and J gave up 8 bases; unmatched junction bases: 8. The CDR3 region has the DNA TGCGCCAGCAGCCAAGATTTCAGGACAGGGTTCGGCTACACCTTC. It specifies CASSQDFRTGFGYTF.

CDR3 DNA: TGCGCCAGCAGCCAGGGGGCTCGGGTCACCGGGGAGCTGTTTTTT. Its protein product is CASSQGARVTGELFF. The chain employs TRBV4-3 and TRBJ2-2, with a possible D match to TRBD1 (6 bases). Per the germline V gene, CDR1 is LGHNA and CDR2 is YSLEER. The CDR3 has 15 residues. The V end was cut by 3 bases, the J end by 4 bases, with 12 bases between.

V and J are TRBV5-1 and TRBJ2-5; 8 bases match TRBD1. J gave up 5 bases and V 4 bases, and 10 bases lay outside the gene matches. Germline-derived CDR1 and CDR2 are SGHRS and YFSETQ. CDR3 length: 15 amino acids. CDR3 DNA: TGCGCCAGCAGCCCGGACGGACAGGGCTACGAGACCCAGTACTTC. Amino acid sequence: CASSPDGQGYETQYF.